This T cell receptor (beta chain) was profiled in a study of cytomegalovirus exposure and HLA in healthy donors. CDR3 length: 14 amino acids. Germline lookup yields CDR1 KGHSH and CDR2 LQKENI. V shed 6 bases and J shed 3 bases, with 15 bases lying between them. Produced via immunoSEQ multiplex PCR; TCRdb's table is partial and in-frame only. The sample lists about 330,000 clones, 80% to 90% occurring once. The V and J genes are TRBV18 and TRBJ2-7; D is ambiguous. The clonotype originates from a woman between 18 and 29 years old in good health and CMV-seronegative. Material: PBMCs. The CDR3 is CASSPNGLYYEQYF. In nucleotides, the CDR3 is TGTGCCAGCTCCCCGAACGGTCTATACTACGAGCAGTACTTC.